Sequencing of this T cell receptor beta chain was carried out in a study of immune characterization of retroperitoneal liposarcoma. This clonotype showed up many times. The germline gives CDR1 WSHSY, CDR2 SAAADI. The length of the CDR3 is 14 residues. With 7 bases clipped from V and 7 bases from J, the junction kept 10 bases outside the gene matches. MiXCR was run by TCRdb on the PCR reads, yielding one entry per CDR3 protein. The data hold some 10,000 distinct CDR3 sequences, with approximately 24% observed a single time. The receptor's source is a male donor with retroperitoneal liposarcoma. Sequencing used blood. The gene calls are TRBV10-2 and TRBJ1-2; 9 bases fit TRBD1. The CDR3 DNA reads TGCGCCAGCATGGCGGGACAGGGAATTTCTGGCTACACCTTC. Encoded protein: CASMAGQGISGYTF.